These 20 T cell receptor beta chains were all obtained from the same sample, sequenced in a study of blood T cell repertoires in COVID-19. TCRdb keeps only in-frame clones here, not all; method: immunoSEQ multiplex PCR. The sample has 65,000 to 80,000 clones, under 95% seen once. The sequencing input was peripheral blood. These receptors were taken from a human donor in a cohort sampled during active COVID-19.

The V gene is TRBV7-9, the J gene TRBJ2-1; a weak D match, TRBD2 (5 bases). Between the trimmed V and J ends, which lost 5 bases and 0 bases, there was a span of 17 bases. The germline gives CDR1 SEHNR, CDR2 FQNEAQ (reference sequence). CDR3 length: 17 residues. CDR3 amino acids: CASSPPTGVFSYNEQFF. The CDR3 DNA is TGTGCCAGCAGCCCCCCGACCGGGGTCTTCTCCTACAATGAGCAGTTCTTC.

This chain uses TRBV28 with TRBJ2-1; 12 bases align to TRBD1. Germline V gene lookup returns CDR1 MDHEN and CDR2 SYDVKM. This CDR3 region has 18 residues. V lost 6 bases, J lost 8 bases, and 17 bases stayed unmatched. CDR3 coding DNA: TGTGCCAGCAGCCCTGCGGGCTGGGACAGGGGGCTGGGGGATGAGCAGTTCTTC. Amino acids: CASSPAGWDRGLGDEQFF. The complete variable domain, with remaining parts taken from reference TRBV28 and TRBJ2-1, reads DVKVTQSSRYLVKRTGEKVFLECVQDMDHENMFWYRQDPGLGLRLIYFSYDVKMKEKGDIPEGYSVSREKKERFSLILESASTNQTSMYLCASSPAGWDRGLGDEQFFGPGTRLTVL.

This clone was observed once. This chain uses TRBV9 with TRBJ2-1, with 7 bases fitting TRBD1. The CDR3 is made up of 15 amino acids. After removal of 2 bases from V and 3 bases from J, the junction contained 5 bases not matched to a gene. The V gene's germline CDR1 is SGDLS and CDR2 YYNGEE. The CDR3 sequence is CASSVTGAYYNEQFF. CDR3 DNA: TGTGCCAGCAGCGTCACAGGGGCATACTACAATGAGCAGTTCTTC.

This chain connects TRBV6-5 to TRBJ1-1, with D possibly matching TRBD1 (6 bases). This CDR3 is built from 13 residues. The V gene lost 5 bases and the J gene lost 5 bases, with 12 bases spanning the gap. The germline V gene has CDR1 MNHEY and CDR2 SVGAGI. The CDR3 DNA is TGTGCCAGCAGTCCAGGGGTTAGGACTGAAGCTTTCTTT. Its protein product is CASSPGVRTEAFF.

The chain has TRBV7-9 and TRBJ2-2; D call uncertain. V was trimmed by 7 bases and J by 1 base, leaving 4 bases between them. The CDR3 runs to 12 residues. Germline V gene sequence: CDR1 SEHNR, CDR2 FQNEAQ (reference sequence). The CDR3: CASIRNTGELFF. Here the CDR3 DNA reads TGTGCCAGCATCAGGAACACCGGGGAGCTGTTTTTT.

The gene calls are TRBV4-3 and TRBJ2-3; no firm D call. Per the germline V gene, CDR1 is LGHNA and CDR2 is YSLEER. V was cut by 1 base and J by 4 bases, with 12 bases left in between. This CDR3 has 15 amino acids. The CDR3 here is CASSQASYGPDTQYF. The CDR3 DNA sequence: TGCGCCAGCAGCCAAGCCTCGTATGGCCCAGATACGCAGTATTTT.

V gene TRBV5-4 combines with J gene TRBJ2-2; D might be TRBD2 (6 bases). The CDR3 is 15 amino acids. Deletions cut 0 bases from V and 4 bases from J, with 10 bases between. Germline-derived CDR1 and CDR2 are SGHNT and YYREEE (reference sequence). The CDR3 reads CASSLVGTGTGELFF. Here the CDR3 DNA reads TGTGCCAGCAGCTTGGTAGGGACTGGCACCGGGGAGCTGTTTTTT.

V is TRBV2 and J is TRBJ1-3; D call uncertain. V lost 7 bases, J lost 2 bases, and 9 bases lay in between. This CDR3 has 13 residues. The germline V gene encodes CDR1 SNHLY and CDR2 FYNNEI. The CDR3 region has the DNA TGTGCCAGCAAGGAGGGCCCTGGAAACACCATATATTTT. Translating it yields CASKEGPGNTIYF.

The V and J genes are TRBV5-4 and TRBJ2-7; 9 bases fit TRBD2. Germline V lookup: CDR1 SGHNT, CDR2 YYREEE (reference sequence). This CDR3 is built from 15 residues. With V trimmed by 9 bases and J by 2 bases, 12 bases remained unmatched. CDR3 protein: CATTNSGGRPYEQYF. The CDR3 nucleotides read TGTGCCACGACCAATAGCGGGGGTCGTCCCTACGAGCAGTACTTC. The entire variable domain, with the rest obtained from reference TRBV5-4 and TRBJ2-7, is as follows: ETGVTQSPTHLIKTRGQQVTLRCSSQSGHNTVSWYQQALGQGPQFIFQYYREEENGRGNFPPRFSGLQFPNYSSELNVNALELDDSALYLCATTNSGGRPYEQYFGPGTRLTVT.

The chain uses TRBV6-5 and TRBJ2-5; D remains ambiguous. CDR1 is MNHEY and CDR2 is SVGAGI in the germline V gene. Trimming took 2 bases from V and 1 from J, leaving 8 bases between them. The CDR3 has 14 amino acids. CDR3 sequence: CASSYARGQETQYF. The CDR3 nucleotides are TGTGCCAGCAGTTACGCTAGAGGCCAAGAGACCCAGTACTTC.

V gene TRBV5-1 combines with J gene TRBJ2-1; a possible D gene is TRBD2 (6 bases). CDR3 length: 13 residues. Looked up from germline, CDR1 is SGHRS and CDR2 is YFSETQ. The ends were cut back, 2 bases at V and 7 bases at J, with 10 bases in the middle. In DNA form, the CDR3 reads TGCGCCAGCAGCTTAGCGGGCGTGAATGAGCAGTTCTTC. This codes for CASSLAGVNEQFF.

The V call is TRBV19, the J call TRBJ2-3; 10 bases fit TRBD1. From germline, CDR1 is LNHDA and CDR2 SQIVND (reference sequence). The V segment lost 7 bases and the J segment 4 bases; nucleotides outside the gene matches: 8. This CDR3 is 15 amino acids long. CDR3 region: CASTLRTGGSDTQYF. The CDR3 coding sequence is TGTGCCAGTACCCTCCGGACAGGGGGGTCAGATACGCAGTATTTT.

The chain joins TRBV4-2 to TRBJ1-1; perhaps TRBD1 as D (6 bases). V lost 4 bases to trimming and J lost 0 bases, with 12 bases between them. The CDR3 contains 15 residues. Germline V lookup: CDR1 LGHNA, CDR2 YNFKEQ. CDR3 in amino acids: CASSRTAAMNTEAFF. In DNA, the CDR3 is TGTGCCAGCAGCCGGACAGCTGCGATGAACACTGAAGCTTTCTTT.

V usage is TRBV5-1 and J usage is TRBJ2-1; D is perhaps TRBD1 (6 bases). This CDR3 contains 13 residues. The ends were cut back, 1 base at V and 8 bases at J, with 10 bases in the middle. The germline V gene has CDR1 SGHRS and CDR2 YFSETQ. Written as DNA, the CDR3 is TGCGCCAGCAGCTTGCAGGGGACCGATGAGCAGTTCTTC. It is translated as CASSLQGTDEQFF.

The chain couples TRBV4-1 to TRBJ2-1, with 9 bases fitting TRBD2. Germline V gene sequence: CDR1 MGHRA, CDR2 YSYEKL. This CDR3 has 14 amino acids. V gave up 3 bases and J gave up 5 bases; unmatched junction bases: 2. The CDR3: CASSHQRGDNEQFF. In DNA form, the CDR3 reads TGCGCCAGCAGCCACCAGCGGGGGGACAATGAGCAGTTCTTC.

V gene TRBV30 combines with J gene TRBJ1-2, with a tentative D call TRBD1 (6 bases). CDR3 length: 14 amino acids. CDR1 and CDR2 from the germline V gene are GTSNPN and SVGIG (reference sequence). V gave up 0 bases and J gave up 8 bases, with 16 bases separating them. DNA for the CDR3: TGTGCCTGGAGTGTAATCTGGGGGCCGCGGGGCTACACCTTC. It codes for CAWSVIWGPRGYTF.

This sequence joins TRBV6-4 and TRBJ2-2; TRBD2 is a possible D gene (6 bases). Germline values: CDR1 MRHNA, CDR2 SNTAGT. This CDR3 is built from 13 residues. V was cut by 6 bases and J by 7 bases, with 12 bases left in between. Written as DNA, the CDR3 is TGTGCCAGCAGCCGGCGGGGCGGCGGGGAGCTGTTTTTT. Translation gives CASSRRGGGELFF.

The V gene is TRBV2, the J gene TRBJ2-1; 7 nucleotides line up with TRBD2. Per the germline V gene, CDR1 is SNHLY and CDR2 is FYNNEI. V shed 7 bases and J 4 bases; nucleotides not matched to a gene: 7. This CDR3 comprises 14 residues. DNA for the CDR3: TGTGCCAGCACGGGGACTACACAGTACAATGAGCAGTTCTTC. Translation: CASTGTTQYNEQFF.

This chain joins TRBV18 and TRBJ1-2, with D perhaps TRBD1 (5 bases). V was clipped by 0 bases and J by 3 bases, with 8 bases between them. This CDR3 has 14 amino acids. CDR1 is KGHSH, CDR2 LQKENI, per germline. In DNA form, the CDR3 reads TGTGCCAGCTCACCACCTCAGGGCTACTATGGCTACACCTTC. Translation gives CASSPPQGYYGYTF.

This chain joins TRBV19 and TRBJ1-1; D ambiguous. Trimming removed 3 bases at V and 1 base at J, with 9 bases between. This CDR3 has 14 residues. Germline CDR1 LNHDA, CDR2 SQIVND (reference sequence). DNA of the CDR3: TGTGCCAGTAGTATCCGCGCGGGGAACACTGAAGCTTTCTTT. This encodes CASSIRAGNTEAFF.